The source of this T cell receptor beta chain is a study of T cell responses to AZD1222 COVID-19 vaccine. This clone was seen once. Its antigen remains unknown. Data came from immunoSEQ multiplex PCR; TCRdb stores just in-frame clones and leaves some out. This sample has approximately 150,000 clones, with over 90% found just once. There are 17 residues in the CDR3. Between the trimmed V and J ends, which lost 6 bases and 0 bases, there was a span of 21 bases. CDR1 is KGHSH, CDR2 LQKENI, per germline. Whole-study findings and limits: Close to half of all spike-specific TCRs reportedly target regions of the variants that are unmutated. Spike-specific TCR breadth and depth went up after people got two AZD1222 doses.

This TCR came from an adult in good health. Sequencing used peripheral blood, obtained on day 0 of MenACWY control vaccination. The V call is TRBV18, the J call TRBJ2-7; maybe TRBD1 (6 bases). The CDR3: CASSLTLRDTFSYEQYF. The DNA of the CDR3 is TGTGCCAGCTCTCTTACCCTCCGGGACACTTTCTCCTACGAGCAGTACTTC.